One and the same sample provided the 8 T cell receptor beta chains below, sequenced in a study of OX40 agonist ivuxolimab in advanced cancers. The assay was immunoSEQ multiplex PCR, and TCRdb's table has in-frame clones only and misses some. Of 20,000 to 25,000 clones listed, roughly 93% were seen once; the top ten hold 49%. The sequences come from CD4+ or CD8+ T cells sorted from blood, collected in a trial of the OX40 agonist ivuxolimab. Receptor source: an adult with an advanced solid tumor such as melanoma, head and neck, liver or kidney cancer.

J is TRBJ2-2 and V is TRBV5-4; D is ambiguous. This CDR3 is 13 amino acids long. Looked up from germline, CDR1 is SGHNT and CDR2 is YYREEE (reference sequence). V was trimmed by 0 bases and J by 8 bases, leaving 8 bases between them. The CDR3 DNA reads TGTGCCAGCAGCTTGGTAGGAGTAGGGGAGCTGTTTTTT. It specifies CASSLVGVGELFF.

J is TRBJ2-2 and V is TRBV7-3; tentatively, D is TRBD1 or TRBD2 (6 bases each). This CDR3 comprises 14 residues. Germline V gene lookup returns CDR1 SGHTA and CDR2 FQGTGA. V was clipped by 5 bases and J by 5 bases, with 12 bases between them. The DNA for the CDR3 is TGTGCCAGCAGCCCTGGAGGGGGGACCGGGGAGCTGTTTTTT. Its translation: CASSPGGGTGELFF.

As for this clone: One end of the junction varies from germline; a read error may be responsible. V usage is TRBV27 and J usage is TRBJ1-5; possible D gene TRBD1, 6 bases. CDR1 and CDR2 (germline): MNHEY, SMNVEV (reference sequence). This CDR3 has 14 residues. The CDR3 sequence: CASRKGGSDQPQHF. The DNA for the CDR3 is TGTGCCAGCAGAAAAGGGGGTAGCGATCAGCCCCAGCATTTT.

This rearrangement joins TRBV11-2 to TRBJ2-7, with 9 bases that match TRBD1. Trimming cost V 5 bases and J 3 bases; bases outside gene matches: 5. In germline, CDR1 is SGHAT, CDR2 FQNNGV. This CDR3 is built from 14 residues. CDR3: CASSRTGDYYEQYF. CDR3 nucleotide sequence: TGTGCCAGCAGCCGGACAGGGGACTACTACGAGCAGTACTTC.

This rearrangement joins TRBV6-5 to TRBJ1-3, with TRBD1 as a possible D gene (6 bases). Germline V gives CDR1 MNHEY, CDR2 SVGAGI. The CDR3 has 15 residues. The V end lost 4 bases, the J end lost 4 bases, and 14 bases lay between the germline ends. The chain's CDR3 is CASSFAGAAGNTIYF. CDR3 in DNA: TGTGCCAGCAGTTTCGCGGGGGCGGCAGGAAACACCATATATTTT.

The rearrangement links TRBV6-6 to TRBJ1-6; D is ambiguous. CDR3 length equals 15 residues. Germline lookup yields CDR1 MNHNY and CDR2 SVGAGI (reference sequence). Trimming took 0 bases from V and 5 from J, leaving 8 bases between them. CDR3 nucleotides: TGTGCCAGCAGTTACTCGTTAGAGGATAATTCACCCCTCCACTTT. Amino acids: CASSYSLEDNSPLHF.

V and J are TRBV6-1 and TRBJ1-2; a possible D gene is TRBD1 (5 bases). The V end lost 4 bases, the J end lost 2 bases, and 8 bases lay between the germline ends. Germline V lookup: CDR1 MNHNS, CDR2 SASEGT. The CDR3 runs to 13 residues. The CDR3 spells CASSVTDNYGYTF. CDR3 DNA sequence: TGTGCCAGCAGTGTGACAGACAACTATGGCTACACCTTC.

The chain is built from TRBV6-5 and TRBJ1-1, with 7 bases matching TRBD1. The CDR3 extends over 16 amino acids. Trimming at V came to 4 bases and at J to 3 bases, leaving 11 bases not matched to a gene. In germline, CDR1 is MNHEY, CDR2 SVGAGI. The CDR3 here is CASSLNAGGGDTEAFF. CDR3 coding DNA: TGTGCCAGCAGTTTAAACGCCGGAGGGGGCGACACTGAAGCTTTCTTT.